These T cell receptor beta chains were read from a single sample in a study of cytomegalovirus exposure and HLA in healthy donors. Sequencing was performed with immunoSEQ multiplex PCR; in TCRdb, only in-frame clones are kept and a portion is missing. The sample lists more than 85,000 clones, roughly three quarters seen once, with roughly 2% in the top ten. The specimen sequenced was PBMCs. The receptors come from a middle-aged man in good health and CMV-seronegative. The CDR3 runs from the conserved cysteine through the conserved F or W. The D gene is left open where the match is weak. Clone sizes are given selectively: once, few, many, or a class where the clone is expanded.

j_call: TRBJ1-6; d_call: .; v_call: TRBV4-2; clone_size: .; cdr3_aa: CASSQDSNSDYSPLHF; cdr3_nt: TGTGCCAGCAGCCAAGACTCTAACAGTGATTATTCACCCCTCCACTTT
j_call: TRBJ1-3; d_call: .; v_call: TRBV19; clone_size: few; cdr3_aa: CASSRQSGNTIYF; cdr3_nt: TGTGCCAGTAGTCGCCAGTCTGGAAACACCATATATTTT
j_call: TRBJ1-6; d_call: .; v_call: TRBV7-2; clone_size: .; cdr3_aa: CASSLAQQALHF; cdr3_nt: TGTGCCAGCAGCTTAGCACAGCAGGCCCTCCACTTT
j_call: TRBJ1-2; d_call: .; v_call: TRBV6-1; clone_size: .; cdr3_aa: CASSEGGMLGYTF; cdr3_nt: TGTGCCAGCAGTGAAGGGGGCATGTTGGGCTACACCTTC
j_call: TRBJ1-5; d_call: .; v_call: TRBV19; clone_size: .; cdr3_aa: CASSIGGGGRSQPQHF; cdr3_nt: TGTGCCAGTAGTATTGGAGGGGGGGGCAGAAGTCAGCCCCAGCATTTT
j_call: TRBJ1-1; d_call: TRBD1; v_call: TRBV19; clone_size: .; cdr3_aa: CASSTLGDRGTEAFF; cdr3_nt: TGTGCCAGTAGTACTCTCGGGGACAGAGGCACTGAAGCTTTCTTT
j_call: TRBJ2-7; d_call: TRBD1; v_call: TRBV28; clone_size: .; cdr3_aa: CASTIRDRAWEQYF; cdr3_nt: TGTGCCAGCACTATCCGGGACAGGGCTTGGGAGCAGTACTTC
j_call: TRBJ2-4; d_call: .; v_call: TRBV11-2; clone_size: .; cdr3_aa: CASSLVGNIQYF; cdr3_nt: TGTGCCAGCAGCTTAGTCGGAAACATTCAGTACTTC
j_call: TRBJ1-2; d_call: .; v_call: TRBV15; clone_size: .; cdr3_aa: CATSSLPVALNYGYTF; cdr3_nt: TGTGCCACCAGCAGCCTACCGGTTGCACTGAACTATGGCTACACCTTC
j_call: TRBJ1-3; d_call: .; v_call: TRBV6-5; clone_size: .; cdr3_aa: CASSPGQIRGNTIYF; cdr3_nt: TGTGCCAGCAGTCCTGGACAGATCCGTGGAAACACCATATATTTT
j_call: TRBJ2-3; d_call: TRBD1; v_call: TRBV7-2; clone_size: once; cdr3_aa: CASSGKKGTADTQYF; cdr3_nt: TGTGCCAGCAGCGGGAAGAAAGGGACAGCAGATACGCAGTATTTT
j_call: TRBJ2-3; d_call: .; v_call: TRBV7-2; clone_size: .; cdr3_aa: CASSPRREGVSAQYF; cdr3_nt: TGTGCCAGCAGCCCACGAAGGGAGGGGGTCTCTGCGCAGTATTTT
j_call: TRBJ2-7; d_call: TRBD2; v_call: TRBV6-4; clone_size: once; cdr3_aa: CASSETSGSYEQYF; cdr3_nt: TGTGCCAGCAGTGAGACTAGCGGATCCTACGAGCAGTACTTC
j_call: TRBJ2-7; d_call: .; v_call: TRBV30; clone_size: .; cdr3_aa: CAWSAQSTGISYEQYF; cdr3_nt: TGTGCCTGGAGTGCCCAAAGCACAGGCATTTCCTACGAGCAGTACTTC
j_call: TRBJ1-2; d_call: .; v_call: TRBV6-5; clone_size: .; cdr3_aa: CASSSPQGYTF; cdr3_nt: TGTGCCAGCAGTTCACCCCAGGGCTACACCTTC
j_call: TRBJ2-7; d_call: TRBD1; v_call: TRBV7-9; clone_size: .; cdr3_aa: CASSLARTGNNPTYEQYF; cdr3_nt: TGTGCCAGCAGCTTAGCGCGGACAGGGAACAACCCGACCTACGAGCAGTACTTC
j_call: TRBJ1-4; d_call: .; v_call: TRBV21-1; clone_size: few; cdr3_aa: CASRRGINEKLFF; cdr3_nt: TGTGCCAGCAGGCGGGGGATTAATGAAAAACTGTTTTTT
j_call: TRBJ2-7; d_call: TRBD1; v_call: TRBV19; clone_size: .; cdr3_aa: CASSAIPDRGTYEQYF; cdr3_nt: TGTGCCAGTAGTGCAATTCCGGACAGGGGCACCTACGAGCAGTACTTC
j_call: TRBJ2-7; d_call: .; v_call: TRBV29-1; clone_size: .; cdr3_aa: CSAVDRSSYEQYF; cdr3_nt: TGCAGCGCCGTCGACAGGAGCTCCTACGAGCAGTACTTC
j_call: TRBJ2-1; d_call: .; v_call: TRBV7-9; clone_size: .; cdr3_aa: CASSSSWLSTERNNEQFF; cdr3_nt: TGTGCCAGCAGCTCCTCCTGGCTATCCACTGAGCGTAACAATGAGCAGTTCTTC